This T cell receptor (beta chain) appears in the sequencing data of a study of cytomegalovirus exposure and HLA in healthy donors. Findings of the study overall: A highly shared variant cluster was judged a likely technical artifact.

PCR primers comprised 60 Vbeta and 13 Jbeta primers. Generated by immunoSEQ multiplex PCR, the TCRdb table keeps only in-frame clones and is missing some. The data show tens of thousands of clones, 60% to 80% seen once. Germline CDR1 SGHNT, CDR2 YYREEE (reference sequence). This CDR3 comprises 16 residues. The V segment lost 1 base and the J segment 1 base; nucleotides outside the gene matches: 3. In the case of this clone: Its antigen remains unknown.

Sequenced material: PBMCs. V usage is TRBV5-4 and J usage is TRBJ2-3, with TRBD2 matching 10 bases. This clonotype originated in a female donor in good health and CMV-seronegative. This chain's CDR3 is CASSLRSGRGTDTQYF. The CDR3 DNA is TGTGCCAGCAGCTTGAGGAGCGGGAGGGGCACAGATACGCAGTATTTT.